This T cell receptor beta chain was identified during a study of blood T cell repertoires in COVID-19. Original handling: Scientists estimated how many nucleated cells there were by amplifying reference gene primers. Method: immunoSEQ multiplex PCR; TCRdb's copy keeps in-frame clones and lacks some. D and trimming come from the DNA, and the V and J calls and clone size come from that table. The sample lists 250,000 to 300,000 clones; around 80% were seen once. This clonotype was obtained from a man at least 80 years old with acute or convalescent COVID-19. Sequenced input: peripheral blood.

This CDR3 reads CSAGQGSEQFF. In DNA form, the CDR3 reads TGCAGTGCGGGACAGGGAAGTGAGCAGTTCTTC. This chain connects TRBV20-1 to TRBJ2-1; TRBD1 aligns across 9 bases. Germline values: CDR1 DFQATT, CDR2 SNEGSKA (reference sequence). Trimming cost V 6 bases and J 9 bases; bases outside gene matches: 3. The CDR3 length is 11 residues.